This T cell receptor beta chain came from a study of blood T cell repertoires in COVID-19. CDR1 and CDR2 from the germline V gene are KGHSH and LQKENI. This CDR3 has 13 amino acids. V lost 5 bases to trimming and J lost 7 bases; unmatched junction nucleotides: 5. Using immunoSEQ multiplex PCR, the repertoire was profiled, and TCRdb retains in-frame clones only, with some absent. There are 45,000 to 65,000 clones in the sample; 65% to 85% occur only once, and approximately 24% lies in the top ten. J is TRBJ1-5 and V is TRBV18, with 7 bases matching TRBD1. The receptor was isolated from a human donor in a cohort sampled during active COVID-19. The sample comprised peripheral blood. CDR3 nucleotide sequence: TGTGCCAGCTCAACCGGGACAGAGCAGCCCCAGCATTTT. This codes for CASSTGTEQPQHF.